The present TCR beta chain was sequenced within a study of regulatory T cells in long-lasting Graves disease. The time point: persistent/refractory GD, antithyroid drugs over 5 years with positive TRAb. Making the TCR library involved RNA that had been extracted from PBMCs. Library construction for TCR beta used iRepertoire HTBI primers and Arm-PCR of CDR3 regions. A single record per CDR3 protein comes from TCRdb applying MiXCR to the multiplex PCR reads. Here the sample spans fewer than 550,000 distinct CDR3 sequences, roughly 21% being singletons. CDR3 size: 14 residues. Germline V gene data show CDR1 as KGHDR and CDR2 as SFDVKD. Trimming cost V 6 bases and J 4 bases; bases outside gene matches: 1.

This sequence was found in a female donor with Graves disease. The V call is TRBV24-1, the J call TRBJ2-1; TRBD2 matches at 11 bases. The sequences come from peripheral blood mononuclear cells (PBMCs), collected when the disease was refractory, from a patient treated with antithyroid drugs. The CDR3 coding sequence is TGTGCCACCAGTCTAGCGGGGGGATACAATGAGCAGTTCTTC. Amino acids: CATSLAGGYNEQFF.